These 24 T cell receptor beta chains originate from one sample sequenced in a study of blood T cell repertoires in COVID-19. Profiling relied on immunoSEQ multiplex PCR, and the TCRdb table lists in-frame clones only, not all of them. The sample records approximately 210,000 clones, approximately 81% being singletons. The sample was PBMCs or T cells enriched from blood (not recorded which). All receptors derive from a woman aged 45-65 years with acute COVID-19.

The chain employs TRBV29-1 and TRBJ2-2; D is unclear. The V gene lost 7 bases and the J gene lost 1 base, with 7 bases spanning the gap. Germline CDR1 SQVTM, CDR2 ANQGSEA. The CDR3 has 12 amino acids. CDR3 nucleotide sequence: TGCAGCGGGCTCCGGAACACCGGGGAGCTGTTTTTT. Translating gives CSGLRNTGELFF.

The chain combines TRBV30 with TRBJ2-4, with no clear D. Trimming removed 4 bases at V and 6 bases at J, with 10 bases between. The CDR3 length is 12 residues. The germline V gene encodes CDR1 GTSNPN and CDR2 SVGIG (reference sequence). CDR3 in DNA: TGTGCCTGGAATGGTCTAGGAAACATTCAGTACTTC. This codes for CAWNGLGNIQYF.

V gene TRBV11-3 combines with J gene TRBJ1-2, with D possibly matching TRBD1 (6 bases). The CDR3 is made up of 16 amino acids. The ends were cut back, 5 bases at V and 4 bases at J, with 20 bases in the middle. The germline V gene encodes CDR1 SGHNT and CDR2 YENEEA. CDR3 DNA sequence: TGTGCCAGCAGCCGAGGGCAGGGGTCGGGCTTCTATGGCTACACCTTC. Amino acids: CASSRGQGSGFYGYTF.

The chain links TRBV7-2 to TRBJ2-3; tentatively, D is TRBD2 (5 bases). Germline-derived CDR1 and CDR2 are SGHTA and FQGNSA. V was trimmed by 5 bases and J by 3 bases, leaving 12 bases between them. The CDR3 consists of 14 residues. CDR3 region: CASSVGNPTDTQYF. CDR3 sequence (DNA): TGTGCCAGCAGCGTCGGGAACCCAACAGATACGCAGTATTTT.

The V and J genes are TRBV30 and TRBJ2-7; 9 bases agree with TRBD2. Germline-derived CDR1 and CDR2 are GTSNPN and SVGIG (reference sequence). V lost 3 bases to trimming and J lost 6 bases; unmatched junction nucleotides: 12. The length of the CDR3 is 15 residues. The CDR3 DNA sequence: TGTGCCTGGAGCCCAGACGGGACTAGCAGGGGCGAGCAGTACTTC. It codes for CAWSPDGTSRGEQYF.

This clone was detected only a few times. The rearrangement uses TRBV5-1 and TRBJ2-2; 8 nucleotides line up with TRBD1. V trimming: 4 bases; J trimming: 5 bases; junction bases outside the gene matches: 10. Germline V gene data show CDR1 as SGHRS and CDR2 as YFSETQ. This CDR3 comprises 16 residues. The CDR3 loop is CASSGSGGIGTGELFF. Written as DNA, the CDR3 is TGCGCCAGCAGCGGATCAGGGGGCATTGGGACCGGGGAGCTGTTTTTT.

This clone has just a few counts. This chain connects TRBV28 to TRBJ1-2; TRBD1 agrees at 10 bases. The CDR3 extends over 17 amino acids. The germline gives CDR1 MDHEN, CDR2 SYDVKM. The V gene end was trimmed by 7 bases and the J gene end by 5 bases; junction bases not matched to a gene: 16. The CDR3 DNA sequence: TGTGCCAGCAAATCCCCTGGGACAGGGGAAATTTCGTATGGCTACACCTTC. Amino acid sequence: CASKSPGTGEISYGYTF.

The CDR3 region is CASSDDRPSTLFYSNQPQHF. CDR3 sequence (DNA): TGTGCCAGCAGCGATGACAGACCATCAACCCTTTTCTATAGCAATCAGCCCCAGCATTTT. The rearrangement uses TRBV9 and TRBJ1-5; weak D call: TRBD1 (5 bases). CDR3 length: 20 residues. V dropped 3 bases and J dropped 0 bases, with 25 bases sitting between them. CDR1 is SGDLS and CDR2 is YYNGEE in the germline V gene.

The V call is TRBV28, the J call TRBJ2-1, with TRBD1 matching 9 bases. The V gene's germline CDR1 is MDHEN and CDR2 SYDVKM. CDR3 length: 16 residues. V was pared by 8 bases and J by 4 bases, with 12 bases of the junction left unmatched. In DNA, the CDR3 is TGTGCCAGCTCCTTATCCGGGACAGGGTCGTACAATGAGCAGTTCTTC. Protein product: CASSLSGTGSYNEQFF. Combining the CDR3 with reference TRBV28 and TRBJ2-1 gives the whole variable domain DVKVTQSSRYLVKRTGEKVFLECVQDMDHENMFWYRQDPGLGLRLIYFSYDVKMKEKGDIPEGYSVSREKKERFSLILESASTNQTSMYLCASSLSGTGSYNEQFFGPGTRLTVL.

The rearrangement links TRBV10-3 to TRBJ1-2; D not resolved. Germline values: CDR1 ENHRY, CDR2 SYGVKD. The V gene lost 3 bases and the J gene lost 4 bases, with 12 bases spanning the gap. The CDR3 runs 14 residues. The CDR3 DNA sequence: TGTGCCATCAGTGATCCGGGAAGTAGCTATGGCTACACCTTC. Protein sequence: CAISDPGSSYGYTF.

On this clone itself: The sample contains more than one DNA sequence encoding this CDR3. The chain combines TRBV7-2 with TRBJ2-3; no definite D call. The CDR3 runs 12 residues. Germline-derived CDR1 and CDR2 are SGHTA and FQGNSA. V was cut by 4 bases and J by 2 bases, with 4 bases left in between. The CDR3 nucleotides read TGTGCCAGCAGCTCTCTCACAGATACGCAGTATTTT. Protein product: CASSSLTDTQYF.

The chain couples TRBV5-6 to TRBJ2-2; 7 bases map to TRBD1. The CDR3 length is 15 residues. CDR1 and CDR2 (germline): SGHDT, YYEEEE. J gave up 6 bases and V 3 bases, and 8 bases lay outside the gene matches. This CDR3 is CASSWVTGLAGELFF. CDR3 sequence (DNA): TGTGCCAGCAGCTGGGTGACAGGGTTGGCCGGGGAGCTGTTTTTT.

The chain is built from TRBV6-2 or TRBV6-3 and TRBJ2-7; perhaps TRBD1 as D (5 bases). The CDR3 extends over 12 amino acids. Germline V gene sequence: CDR1 MNHEY, CDR2 SVGEGT. V was trimmed by 3 bases and J by 3 bases, leaving 6 bases between them. CDR3 sequence reads: CASSYQGYEQYF. In DNA form, the CDR3 reads TGTGCCAGCAGTTATCAGGGCTACGAGCAGTACTTC.

Judged by abundance, this clone is medium-sized. This chain connects TRBV7-2 to TRBJ2-7, with TRBD2 as a possible D gene (5 bases). Trimming removed 3 bases from V and 6 bases from J, with 9 bases in between. The CDR3 loop spans 12 amino acids. Germline values: CDR1 SGHTA, CDR2 FQGNSA. The CDR3 region is CASSFFGVEQYF. Written as DNA, the CDR3 is TGTGCCAGCAGCTTTTTCGGGGTCGAGCAGTACTTC.

This clone was detected only a few times. The CDR3 bases are TGTGCCAGCAGCCAACTAGCGGGGGATGAGCAGTTCTTC. It translates to CASSQLAGDEQFF. The J gene is TRBJ2-1, the V gene TRBV3-1 (or the pseudogene TRBV3-2), with 10 positions matching TRBD2. The CDR3 has 13 amino acids. Germline CDR1 reads LGHDT; CDR2 reads YNNKEL (reference sequence). J gave up 8 bases and V 2 bases, and 0 bases lay outside the gene matches.

V is TRBV18 and J is TRBJ2-1; possibly TRBD2 for D (6 bases). The V gene's germline CDR1 is KGHSH and CDR2 LQKENI. V was clipped by 3 bases and J by 5 bases, with 11 bases between them. This CDR3 contains 14 residues. The CDR3 spells CASSPRLGDNEQFF. Written as DNA, the CDR3 is TGTGCCAGCTCACCGCGACTAGGGGACAATGAGCAGTTCTTC.

This sequence joins TRBV19 and TRBJ1-1, with D perhaps TRBD1 (5 bases). The V end was cut by 0 bases, the J end by 4 bases, with 9 bases between. This CDR3 has 14 residues. The germline V gene encodes CDR1 LNHDA and CDR2 SQIVND (reference sequence). CDR3 nucleotides: TGTGCCAGTAGTATAGAGCAGGGTCGCACTGAAGCTTTCTTT. It specifies CASSIEQGRTEAFF.

The V and J genes are TRBV20-1 and TRBJ2-2, with 13 bases matching TRBD2. The ends lost 3 bases at V and 0 bases at J; junction bases unmatched: 4. Germline V gene sequence: CDR1 DFQATT, CDR2 SNEGSKA (reference sequence). The CDR3 runs to 17 residues. CDR3 DNA sequence: TGCAGTGCTAGTGTACTAGCGGGAGGGCCGAACACCGGGGAGCTGTTTTTT. Translating gives CSASVLAGGPNTGELFF.

The count of this clone is one. Compared with germline, one end of the junction differs, possibly owing to a read error. This rearrangement joins TRBV28 to TRBJ1-2; D gene ambiguous. Germline values: CDR1 MDHEN, CDR2 SYDVKM. CDR3 length equals 11 residues. CDR3 in amino acids: CASSDWVKPHF. The CDR3 DNA reads TGTGCCAGCAGTGACTGGGTGAAGCCCCACTTC.

This clone was observed a handful of times. V and J are TRBV3-1 (or the pseudogene TRBV3-2) and TRBJ1-1; TRBD1 might be the D (6 bases). The CDR3 is made up of 15 amino acids. From germline, CDR1 is LGHDT and CDR2 YNNKEL (reference sequence). The germline V and J ends were trimmed by 4 bases and 3 bases, with 15 bases remaining between them. CDR3 residues: CASSLTGTRYTEAFF. In nucleotides, the CDR3 is TGTGCCAGCAGCCTCACCGGGACAAGATACACTGAAGCTTTCTTT.

The genes are TRBV28 and TRBJ2-5; tentative D call: TRBD1 (5 bases). Germline V CDR1 and CDR2: MDHEN, SYDVKM. This CDR3 has 15 amino acids. The V gene lost 10 bases and the J gene lost 5 bases, with 23 bases spanning the gap. The CDR3 nucleotides read TGTGCCACCGATCCGGCGGTAAAGGGGTCTGAGACCCAGTACTTC. Encoded protein: CATDPAVKGSETQYF. The full variable domain, in which reference TRBV28 and TRBJ2-5 provide the parts outside the CDR3, is DVKVTQSSRYLVKRTGEKVFLECVQDMDHENMFWYRQDPGLGLRLIYFSYDVKMKEKGDIPEGYSVSREKKERFSLILESASTNQTSMYLCATDPAVKGSETQYFGPGTRLLVL.

The rearrangement joins TRBV6-2 or TRBV6-3 to TRBJ1-2; no firm D call. There are 14 residues in the CDR3. V was pared by 4 bases and J by 4 bases, with 13 bases between. Germline V gives CDR1 MNHEY, CDR2 SVGEGT. The CDR3 region is CASSSPTASYGYTF. The CDR3 DNA sequence: TGTGCCAGCAGTTCCCCTACGGCTAGCTATGGCTACACCTTC.

This rearrangement joins TRBV6-5 to TRBJ1-6; 7 nucleotides match TRBD1. The V gene's germline CDR1 is MNHEY and CDR2 SVGAGI. CDR3 length equals 13 residues. J gave up 7 bases and V 5 bases, and 2 bases lay outside the gene matches. For the CDR3, the DNA is TGTGCCAGCAGTCAACAGGGGAATTCACCCCTCCACTTT. It codes for CASSQQGNSPLHF.

In DNA form, the CDR3 reads TGTGCCAGCAGCTTAATTGACACATCGAACACCGGGGAGCTGTTTTTT. Amino acids: CASSLIDTSNTGELFF. The rearrangement uses TRBV7-2 and TRBJ2-2; D gene ambiguous. V was trimmed by 2 bases and J by 0 bases, leaving 10 bases between them. This CDR3 has 16 residues. CDR1 and CDR2 from the germline V gene are SGHTA and FQGNSA.